A single sample is the source of the 8 T cell receptor beta chains below, sequenced in a study of CD8+CD57+ T cells in acquired aplastic anemia. Profiles of TCR beta VDJ and CDR3 were generated from a genomic DNA template. From the reads, TCRdb called clonotypes with MiXCR, one entry per CDR3 protein. The sample consists of 170,000 or so distinct CDR3 sequences, about 60% of them appearing once. In patients chosen for sequencing, flow cytometry had shown CD8+CD57+ cell expansion. The sample was sorted CD4+, CD8+, or CD8+CD57+ T cells (not recorded which) from PBMCs. The receptors originated from a human donor with aplastic anemia.

The chain links TRBV7-8 to TRBJ2-6, with D perhaps TRBD1 (6 bases). The germline V gene encodes CDR1 SGHVS and CDR2 FQNEAQ. The CDR3 spans 18 residues. Trimming left V 2 bases short and J 1 base short, with 15 bases between. The CDR3: CASSLTAGVLSGANVLTF. In DNA, the CDR3 is TGTGCCAGCAGCTTAACGGCAGGGGTGCTGTCTGGGGCCAACGTCCTGACTTTC.

This chain joins TRBV2 and TRBJ1-2; the match to TRBD1 covers 7 bases. The length of the CDR3 is 14 residues. With V trimmed by 7 bases and J by 6 bases, 11 bases remained unmatched. Germline values: CDR1 SNHLY, CDR2 FYNNEI. The chain's CDR3 is CASNRYEGADGYTF. CDR3 in DNA: TGTGCCAGCAATAGATACGAGGGGGCTGATGGCTACACCTTC.

This chain connects TRBV29-1 to TRBJ1-1; 7 bases are a match to TRBD1. Trimming at V came to 7 bases and at J to 5 bases, leaving 10 bases not matched to a gene. Germline V lookup: CDR1 SQVTM, CDR2 ANQGSEA. The CDR3 consists of 13 residues. The CDR3 coding sequence is TGCAGCGCTGGAGGGGGCAGGGGGACTGAAGCTTTCTTT. Translation gives CSAGGGRGTEAFF.

This clonotype was observed at least ten times. This chain joins TRBV16 and TRBJ1-6; D unresolved. Germline V lookup: CDR1 KGHSY, CDR2 FQNENV. CDR3 length: 15 residues. V lost 2 bases and J lost 0, with 5 bases in between. CDR3 bases: TGTGCCAGCAGCCAACTGAGCTCCTATAATTCACCCCTCCACTTT. This codes for CASSQLSSYNSPLHF. Combining the CDR3 with reference TRBV16 and TRBJ1-6 gives the whole variable domain GEEVAQTPKHLVRGEGQKAKLYCAPIKGHSYVFWYQQVLKNEFKFLISFQNENVFDETGMPKERFSAKCLPNSPCSLEIQATKLEDSAVYFCASSQLSSYNSPLHFGNGTRLTVT.

This CDR3 is CSAVQSNQPQHF. The CDR3 bases are TGCAGTGCCGTACAGAGCAATCAGCCCCAGCATTTT. The chain uses TRBV20-1 and TRBJ1-5; D is unclear. CDR3 length: 12 amino acids. V lost 6 bases and J 1 base, leaving 7 bases between the germline ends. Germline values: CDR1 DFQATT, CDR2 SNEGSKA (reference sequence).

V gene TRBV6-6 combines with J gene TRBJ2-5; 8 nucleotides match TRBD2. Germline V gene data show CDR1 as MNHNY and CDR2 as SVGAGI (reference sequence). After removal of 8 bases from V and 2 bases from J, the junction contained 7 bases not matched to a gene. This CDR3 has 14 amino acids. This chain's CDR3 is CASEDGGEQETQYF. In nucleotides, the CDR3 is TGTGCCAGCGAGGACGGGGGGGAGCAAGAGACCCAGTACTTC.

This clonotype appeared many times. V is TRBV6-2 or TRBV6-3 and J is TRBJ2-3; 7 bases are shared with TRBD2. This CDR3 is 12 amino acids long. CDR1 is MNHEY and CDR2 is SVGEGT in the germline V gene. Trimming at V came to 7 bases and at J to 6 bases, leaving 4 bases not matched to a gene. The CDR3 spells CASTAGGDTQYF. DNA for the CDR3: TGTGCCAGCACTGCCGGGGGGGATACGCAGTATTTT.

The J gene is TRBJ2-7, the V gene TRBV6-1, with D possibly being TRBD1 or TRBD2 (5 bases each). Germline CDR1 is MNHNS and CDR2 is SASEGT. The CDR3 extends over 18 amino acids. Deletions cut 6 bases from V and 3 bases from J, with 27 bases between. The CDR3, as DNA: TGTGCCAGCAGACGCGCCAGCAGTGAATCCGGGGCCGGCTACGAGCAGTACTTC. It yields the protein CASRRASSESGAGYEQYF.